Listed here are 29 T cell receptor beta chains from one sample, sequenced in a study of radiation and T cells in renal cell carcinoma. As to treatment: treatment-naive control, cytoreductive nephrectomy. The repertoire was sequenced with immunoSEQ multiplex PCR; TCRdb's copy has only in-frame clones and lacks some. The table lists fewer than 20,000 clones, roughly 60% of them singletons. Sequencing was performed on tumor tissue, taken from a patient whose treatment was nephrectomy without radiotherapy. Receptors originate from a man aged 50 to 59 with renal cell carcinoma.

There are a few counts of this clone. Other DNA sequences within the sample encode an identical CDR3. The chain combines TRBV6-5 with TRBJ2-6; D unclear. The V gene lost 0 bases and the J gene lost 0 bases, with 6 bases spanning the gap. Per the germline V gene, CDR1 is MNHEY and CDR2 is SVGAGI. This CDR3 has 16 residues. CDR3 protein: CASSYSILSGANVLTF. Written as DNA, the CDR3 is TGTGCCAGCAGTTACTCGATTCTCTCTGGGGCCAACGTCCTGACTTTC.

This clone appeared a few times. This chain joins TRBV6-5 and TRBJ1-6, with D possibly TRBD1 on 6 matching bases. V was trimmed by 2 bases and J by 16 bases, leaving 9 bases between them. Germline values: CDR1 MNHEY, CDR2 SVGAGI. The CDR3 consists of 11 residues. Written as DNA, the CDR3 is TGTGCCAGCAGTTACGGGGACAAGCTCCACTTT. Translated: CASSYGDKLHF.

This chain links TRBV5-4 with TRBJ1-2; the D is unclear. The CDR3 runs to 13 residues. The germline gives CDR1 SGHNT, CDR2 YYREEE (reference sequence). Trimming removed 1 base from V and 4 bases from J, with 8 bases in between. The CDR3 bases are TGTGCCAGCAGCTTGCAGGTGCGCTATGGCTACACCTTC. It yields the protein CASSLQVRYGYTF.

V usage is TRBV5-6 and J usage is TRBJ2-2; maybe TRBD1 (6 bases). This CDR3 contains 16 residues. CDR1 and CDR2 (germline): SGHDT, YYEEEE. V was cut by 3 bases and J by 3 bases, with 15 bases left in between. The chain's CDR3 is CASSSLRDTYTGELFF. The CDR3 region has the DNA TGTGCCAGCAGCTCACTCCGGGACACCTACACCGGGGAGCTGTTTTTT. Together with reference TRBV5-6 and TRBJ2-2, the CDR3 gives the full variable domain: DAGVTQSPTHLIKTRGQQVTLRCSPKSGHDTVSWYQQALGQGPQFIFQYYEEEERQRGNFPDRFSGHQFPNYSSELNVNALLLGDSALYLCASSSLRDTYTGELFFGEGSRLTVL.

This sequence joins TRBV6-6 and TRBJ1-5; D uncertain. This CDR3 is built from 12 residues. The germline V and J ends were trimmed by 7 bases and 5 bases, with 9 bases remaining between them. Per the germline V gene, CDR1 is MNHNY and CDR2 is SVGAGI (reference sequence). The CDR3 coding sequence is TGTGCCAGCACCTTGCTAGATCAGCCCCAGCATTTT. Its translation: CASTLLDQPQHF.

CDR3 sequence (DNA): TGTGCCAGCAGTTACTCGGGACAGGGCCAAGAGCAGTACTTC. As protein: CASSYSGQGQEQYF. V is TRBV6-5 and J is TRBJ2-7, with 9 bases identical to TRBD1. The germline CDR1 and CDR2 sequences are MNHEY and SVGAGI. V shed 0 bases, J shed 7 bases, and the junction held 4 bases outside the gene matches. This CDR3 has 14 amino acids.

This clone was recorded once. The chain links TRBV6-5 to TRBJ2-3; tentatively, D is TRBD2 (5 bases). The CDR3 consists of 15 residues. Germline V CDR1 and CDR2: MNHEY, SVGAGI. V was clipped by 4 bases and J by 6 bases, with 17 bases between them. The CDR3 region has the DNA TGTGCCAGCAGTTTATCCGGGAAGGCTCCGGATACGCAGTATTTT. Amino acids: CASSLSGKAPDTQYF.

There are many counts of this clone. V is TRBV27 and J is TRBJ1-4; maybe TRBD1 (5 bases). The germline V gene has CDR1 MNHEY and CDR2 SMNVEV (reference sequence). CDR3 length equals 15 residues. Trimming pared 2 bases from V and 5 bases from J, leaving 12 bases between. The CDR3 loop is CASSLVAWGNEKLFF. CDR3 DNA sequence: TGTGCCAGCAGTTTAGTCGCCTGGGGGAATGAAAAACTGTTTTTT.

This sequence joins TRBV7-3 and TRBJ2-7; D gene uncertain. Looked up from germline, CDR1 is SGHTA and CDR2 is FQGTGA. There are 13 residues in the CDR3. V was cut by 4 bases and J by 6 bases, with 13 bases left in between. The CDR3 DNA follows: TGTGCCAGCAGCTCGACACTCTACAGCGAGCAGTACTTC. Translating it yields CASSSTLYSEQYF.

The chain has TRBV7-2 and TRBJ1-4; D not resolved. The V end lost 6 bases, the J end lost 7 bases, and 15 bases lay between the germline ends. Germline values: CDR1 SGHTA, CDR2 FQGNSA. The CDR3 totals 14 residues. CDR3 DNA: TGTGCCAGCAGGGATGGTCGGAGGAGTGAAAAACTGTTTTTT. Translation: CASRDGRRSEKLFF.

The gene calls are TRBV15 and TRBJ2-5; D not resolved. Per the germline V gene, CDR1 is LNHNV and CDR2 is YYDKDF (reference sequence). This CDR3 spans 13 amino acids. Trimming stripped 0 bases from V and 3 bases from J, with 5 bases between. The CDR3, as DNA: TGTGCCACCAGCAGAGACAGAAAAGAGACCCAGTACTTC. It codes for CATSRDRKETQYF.

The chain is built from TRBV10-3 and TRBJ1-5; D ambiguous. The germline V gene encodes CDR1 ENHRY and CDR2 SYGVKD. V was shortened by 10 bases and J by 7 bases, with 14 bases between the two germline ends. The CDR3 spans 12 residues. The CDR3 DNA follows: TGTGCCACCGGGCCAGCCAACCAGCCCCAGCATTTT. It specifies CATGPANQPQHF.

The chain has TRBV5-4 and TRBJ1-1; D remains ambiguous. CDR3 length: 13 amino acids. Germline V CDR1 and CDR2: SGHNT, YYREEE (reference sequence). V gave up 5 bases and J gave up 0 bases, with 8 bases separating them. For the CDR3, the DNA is TGTGCCAGCAGAGGAGGGCTGAACACTGAAGCTTTCTTT. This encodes CASRGGLNTEAFF.

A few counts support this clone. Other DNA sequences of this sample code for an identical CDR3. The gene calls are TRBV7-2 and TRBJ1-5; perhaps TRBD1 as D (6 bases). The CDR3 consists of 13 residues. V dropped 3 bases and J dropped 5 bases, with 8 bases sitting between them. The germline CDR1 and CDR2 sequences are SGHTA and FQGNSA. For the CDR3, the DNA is TGTGCCAGCAGCTTGGCAGGGGATCAGCCCCAGCATTTT. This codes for CASSLAGDQPQHF. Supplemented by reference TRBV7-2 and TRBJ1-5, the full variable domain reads GAGVSQSPSNKVTEKGKDVELRCDPISGHTALYWYRQSLGQGLEFLIYFQGNSAPDKSGLPSDRFSAERTGGSVSTLTIQRTQQEDSAVYLCASSLAGDQPQHFGDGTRLSIL.

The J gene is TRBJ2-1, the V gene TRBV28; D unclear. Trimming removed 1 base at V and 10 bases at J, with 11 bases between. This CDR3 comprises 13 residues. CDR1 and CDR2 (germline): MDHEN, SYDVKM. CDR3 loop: CASSLSLGQEQFF. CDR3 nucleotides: TGTGCCAGCAGTTTATCACTTGGCCAGGAGCAGTTCTTC.

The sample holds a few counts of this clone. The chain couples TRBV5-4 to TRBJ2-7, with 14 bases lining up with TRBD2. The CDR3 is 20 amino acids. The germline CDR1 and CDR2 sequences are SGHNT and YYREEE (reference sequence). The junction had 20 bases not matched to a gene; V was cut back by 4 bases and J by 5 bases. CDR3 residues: CASSAKTGTSGSSVSHEQYF. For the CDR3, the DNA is TGTGCCAGCAGCGCAAAAACCGGGACTAGCGGGAGCAGCGTTAGCCACGAGCAGTACTTC.

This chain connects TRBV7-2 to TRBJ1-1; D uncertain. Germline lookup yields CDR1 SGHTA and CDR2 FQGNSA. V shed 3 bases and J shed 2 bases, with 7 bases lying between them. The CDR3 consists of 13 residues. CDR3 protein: CASSFSPNTEAFF. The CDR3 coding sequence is TGTGCCAGCAGCTTCTCCCCTAACACTGAAGCTTTCTTT.

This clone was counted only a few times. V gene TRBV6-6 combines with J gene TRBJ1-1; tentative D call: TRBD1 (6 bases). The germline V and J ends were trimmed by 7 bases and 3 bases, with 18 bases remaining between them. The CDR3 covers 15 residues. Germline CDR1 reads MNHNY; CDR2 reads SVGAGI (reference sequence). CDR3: CASTLGGAEDTEAFF. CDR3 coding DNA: TGTGCCAGCACCCTGGGGGGGGCGGAAGACACTGAAGCTTTCTTT.

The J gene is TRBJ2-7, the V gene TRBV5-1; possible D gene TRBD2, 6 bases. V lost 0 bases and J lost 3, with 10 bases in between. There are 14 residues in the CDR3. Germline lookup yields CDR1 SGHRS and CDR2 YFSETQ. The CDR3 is CASSLDPAGYEQYF. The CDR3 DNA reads TGCGCCAGCAGCTTGGATCCAGCGGGCTACGAGCAGTACTTC.

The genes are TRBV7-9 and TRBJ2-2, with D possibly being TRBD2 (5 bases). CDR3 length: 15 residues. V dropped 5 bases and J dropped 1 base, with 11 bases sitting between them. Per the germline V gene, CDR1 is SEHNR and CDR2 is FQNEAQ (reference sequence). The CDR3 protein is CASSVAGGNTGELFF. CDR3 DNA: TGTGCCAGCAGCGTCGCGGGCGGGAACACCGGGGAGCTGTTTTTT. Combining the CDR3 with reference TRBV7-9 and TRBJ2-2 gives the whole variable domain DTGVSQNPRHKITKRGQNVTFRCDPISEHNRLYWYRQTLGQGPEFLTYFQNEAQLEKSRLLSDRFSAERPKGSFSTLEIQRTEQGDSAMYLCASSVAGGNTGELFFGEGSRLTVL.

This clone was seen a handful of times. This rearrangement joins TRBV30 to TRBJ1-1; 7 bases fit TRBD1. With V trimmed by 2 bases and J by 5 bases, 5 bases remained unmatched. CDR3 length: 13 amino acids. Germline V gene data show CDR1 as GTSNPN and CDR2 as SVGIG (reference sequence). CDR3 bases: TGTGCCTGGAGTTCGACAGGGCGAACTGAAGCTTTCTTT. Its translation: CAWSSTGRTEAFF.

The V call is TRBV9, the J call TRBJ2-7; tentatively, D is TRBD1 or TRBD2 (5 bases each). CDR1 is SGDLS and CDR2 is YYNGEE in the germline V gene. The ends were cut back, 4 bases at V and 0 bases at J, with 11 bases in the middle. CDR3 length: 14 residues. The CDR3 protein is CASSPGLSSYEQYF. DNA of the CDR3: TGTGCCAGCAGCCCGGGGCTTAGCTCCTACGAGCAGTACTTC.

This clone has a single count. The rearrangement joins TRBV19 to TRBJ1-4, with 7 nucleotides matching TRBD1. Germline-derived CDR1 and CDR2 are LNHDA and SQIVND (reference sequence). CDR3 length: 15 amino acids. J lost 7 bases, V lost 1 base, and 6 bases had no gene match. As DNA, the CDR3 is TGTGCCAGTAGTATAGCTGTGACAGGGCGTGAAAAACTGTTTTTT. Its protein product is CASSIAVTGREKLFF.

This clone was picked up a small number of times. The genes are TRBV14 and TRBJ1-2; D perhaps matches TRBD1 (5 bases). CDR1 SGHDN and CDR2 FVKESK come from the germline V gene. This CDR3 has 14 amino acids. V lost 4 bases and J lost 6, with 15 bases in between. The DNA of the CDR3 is TGTGCCAGCAGCCTCCTGGACGGGGGAGATGGCTACACCTTC. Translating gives CASSLLDGGDGYTF.

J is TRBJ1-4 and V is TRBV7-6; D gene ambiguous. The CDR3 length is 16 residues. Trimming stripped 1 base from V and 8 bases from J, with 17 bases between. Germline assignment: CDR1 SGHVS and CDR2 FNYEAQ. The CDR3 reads CASSLEAADLNEKLFF. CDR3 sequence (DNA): TGTGCCAGCAGCTTAGAAGCGGCAGACCTCAACGAAAAACTGTTTTTT.

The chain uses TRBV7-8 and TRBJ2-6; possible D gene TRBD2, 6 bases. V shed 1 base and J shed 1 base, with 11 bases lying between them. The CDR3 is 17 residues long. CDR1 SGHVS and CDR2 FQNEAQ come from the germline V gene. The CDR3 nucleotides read TGTGCCAGCAGCTTAGAGCCCCGGGGGTCTGGGGCCAACGTCCTGACTTTC. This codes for CASSLEPRGSGANVLTF.

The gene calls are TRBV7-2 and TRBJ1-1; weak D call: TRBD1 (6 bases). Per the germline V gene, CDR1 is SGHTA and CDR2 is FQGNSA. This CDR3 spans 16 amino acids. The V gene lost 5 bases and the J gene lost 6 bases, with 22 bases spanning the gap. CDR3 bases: TGTGCCAGCAGCGCCCAGGGGTTATCCGGGTGGGCTGAAGCTTTCTTT. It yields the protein CASSAQGLSGWAEAFF.

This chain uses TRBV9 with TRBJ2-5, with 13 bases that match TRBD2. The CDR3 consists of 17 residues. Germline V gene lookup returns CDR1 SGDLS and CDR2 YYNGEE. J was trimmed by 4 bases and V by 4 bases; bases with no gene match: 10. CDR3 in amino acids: CASSLSGLAGVGETQYF. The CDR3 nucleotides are TGTGCCAGCAGCCTTTCCGGACTAGCGGGGGTTGGAGAGACCCAGTACTTC.

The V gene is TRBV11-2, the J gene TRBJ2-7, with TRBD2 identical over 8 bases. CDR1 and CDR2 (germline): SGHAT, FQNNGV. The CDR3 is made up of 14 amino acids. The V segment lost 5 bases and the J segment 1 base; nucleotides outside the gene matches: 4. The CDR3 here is CASSERERSYEQYF. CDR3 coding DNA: TGTGCCAGCAGCGAGCGGGAGCGGTCCTACGAGCAGTACTTC.